The 6 T cell receptor beta chains below come from one sample, sequenced in a study of response to subunit inactivated influenza vaccine. Each CDR3 protein is one row after TCRdb ran MiXCR on the RT-PCR reads. This sample carries 500,000 to 600,000 distinct CDR3 sequences, 7.6% of them seen once, and the ten largest clones take 10% to 15%. The sample was PBMCs from blood, taken roughly 24 months after vaccination. The receptor source for this set is a man between 50 and 75 years old who received an inactivated influenza vaccine.

V is TRBV28 and J is TRBJ2-1, with 7 bases fitting TRBD2. V shed 6 bases, J shed 3 bases, and the junction held 11 bases outside the gene matches. The germline V gene encodes CDR1 MDHEN and CDR2 SYDVKM. This CDR3 has 16 amino acids. The CDR3 reads CASSQTGTIIYNEQFF. The CDR3 DNA reads as TGTGCCAGCAGCCAAACCGGGACTATTATCTACAATGAGCAGTTCTTC. The variable domain in full, with the rest retrieved from reference TRBV28 and TRBJ2-1, is DVKVTQSSRYLVKRTGEKVFLECVQDMDHENMFWYRQDPGLGLRLIYFSYDVKMKEKGDIPEGYSVSREKKERFSLILESASTNQTSMYLCASSQTGTIIYNEQFFGPGTRLTVL.

CDR3 sequence: CSARARDEFYEQYF. CDR3 in DNA: TGCAGTGCTAGAGCCAGGGACGAATTTTACGAGCAGTACTTC. The chain combines TRBV20-1 with TRBJ2-7, with D possibly called TRBD1 or TRBD2 (5 bases each). V lost 1 base, J lost 4 bases, and 14 bases lay in between. In germline, CDR1 is DFQATT, CDR2 SNEGSKA (reference sequence). The CDR3 sequence is 14 residues long.

This clonotype was observed many times. V usage is TRBV14 and J usage is TRBJ2-1; D is possibly TRBD2 (5 bases). Trimming left V 1 base short and J 3 bases short, with 13 bases between. Germline CDR1 is SGHDN and CDR2 is FVKESK. The CDR3 extends over 16 amino acids. The CDR3, as DNA: TGTGCCAGCAGCCAAGCCCACAGCGGCAACTACAATGAGCAGTTCTTC. Translated, it gives CASSQAHSGNYNEQFF. Complete variable domain (other parts from reference TRBV14 and TRBJ2-1): EAGVTQFPSHSVIEKGQTVTLRCDPISGHDNLYWYRRVMGKEIKFLLHFVKESKQDESGMPNNRFLAERTGGTYSTLKVQPAELEDSGVYFCASSQAHSGNYNEQFFGPGTRLTVL.

This clonotype was seen a handful of times. V is TRBV29-1 and J is TRBJ1-2; weak D call: TRBD1 (5 bases). This CDR3 is 12 amino acids long. V gave up 8 bases and J gave up 6 bases, with 16 bases separating them. Germline CDR1 SQVTM, CDR2 ANQGSEA. CDR3 nucleotide sequence: TGCAGCTCGTTTGGGACGGATAATGGCTACACCTTC. It yields the protein CSSFGTDNGYTF.

The sample holds many counts of this clonotype. The V call is TRBV20-1, the J call TRBJ2-1, with D perhaps matching TRBD1 (6 bases). The ends were cut back, 5 bases at V and 4 bases at J, with 15 bases in the middle. The CDR3 is made up of 14 amino acids. Germline lookup yields CDR1 DFQATT and CDR2 SNEGSKA (reference sequence). The CDR3 bases are TGCAGTGCTCCCCAAGTCGGGACATACAATGAGCAGTTCTTC. Protein: CSAPQVGTYNEQFF.

This clonotype was found many times. The chain uses TRBV6-5 and TRBJ2-3, with TRBD2 identical over 12 bases. This CDR3 has 18 amino acids. V gave up 2 bases and J gave up 0 bases; unmatched junction bases: 6. Germline V gene lookup returns CDR1 MNHEY and CDR2 SVGAGI. The CDR3 loop is CASSYRASGGDSTDTQYF. The CDR3, as DNA: TGTGCCAGCAGTTACAGGGCTAGCGGGGGGGATAGCACAGATACGCAGTATTTT.